The 16 T cell receptor beta chains listed next were all sequenced from one sample in a study of post-analysis software for immune sequencing data. Study-wide results and caveats: Five TRBV segments were more frequent in patients than controls; TRBV5-6, TRBV5-1 and TRBV20-1 belonged to this group.

Every TCR beta cDNA library bore unique molecular identifiers. TCRdb passed the PCR reads through MiXCR, listing each CDR3 protein once. Of some 450,000 distinct CDR3 sequences listed, roughly 45% are singletons. No antigen is known for these receptors. Sequencing was carried out using blood. Receptor source: a girl aged 10 to 17 with multiple sclerosis.

The V gene is TRBV20-1, the J gene TRBJ1-2, with D possibly being TRBD1 (6 bases). V was clipped by 4 bases and J by 4 bases, with 16 bases between them. Germline loops: CDR1 DFQATT, CDR2 SNEGSKA (reference sequence). This CDR3 contains 14 residues. The CDR3 loop is CSATNREGGYGYTF. CDR3 DNA: TGCAGTGCTACCAACAGGGAGGGAGGCTATGGCTACACCTTC.

Note on this clonotype: One end of the junction does not line up with germline, which may come from a read error. The gene calls are TRBV5-1 and TRBJ2-6; tentatively, D is TRBD1 (5 bases). Per the germline V gene, CDR1 is SGHRS and CDR2 is YFSETQ. This CDR3 has 16 residues. DNA of the CDR3: TGCGCCAGCAGCCCAGAACCCCGGTCTGGGGCCAACGTCCGGACTTTC. Translation: CASSPEPRSGANVRTF.

The rearrangement joins TRBV24-1 to TRBJ1-5; D gene ambiguous. Trimming shortened V by 4 bases and J by 4 bases, and 7 bases separated the two germline ends. CDR1 and CDR2 from the germline V gene are KGHDR and SFDVKD. This CDR3 contains 13 residues. CDR3 loop: CATSEKKNQPQHF. The CDR3 region has the DNA TGTGCCACCAGTGAGAAGAAGAATCAGCCCCAGCATTTT.

Only a few counts were recorded for this clonotype. The chain is built from TRBV20-1 and TRBJ2-7; D may be TRBD1 (5 bases). V gave up 0 bases and J gave up 4 bases, with 19 bases separating them. Germline V gene data show CDR1 as DFQATT and CDR2 as SNEGSKA (reference sequence). The CDR3 consists of 16 residues. CDR3 sequence: CSARDGAAAGIYEQYF. CDR3 in DNA: TGCAGTGCTAGAGATGGGGCAGCAGCAGGGATTTACGAGCAGTACTTC.

V usage is TRBV29-1 and J usage is TRBJ2-2; no clear D gene. V was shortened by 1 base and J by 1 base, with 4 bases between the two germline ends. Germline CDR1 and CDR2: SQVTM and ANQGSEA. The CDR3 is 13 residues long. The DNA for the CDR3 is TGCAGCGTTGAAGTCGAGAACACCGGGGAGCTGTTTTTT. It is translated as CSVEVENTGELFF.

This clonotype was picked up a small number of times. The chain employs TRBV28 and TRBJ2-7; D call uncertain. V lost 4 bases and J lost 0, with 13 bases in between. The V gene's germline CDR1 is MDHEN and CDR2 SYDVKM. The CDR3 loop spans 15 amino acids. CDR3 residues: CASSSQPMSSYEQYF. DNA for the CDR3: TGTGCCAGCAGTTCCCAACCAATGAGCTCCTACGAGCAGTACTTC.

The chain employs TRBV6-2 or TRBV6-3 and TRBJ2-5; 8 bases agree with TRBD2. Germline V CDR1 and CDR2: MNHEY, SVGEGT. J was trimmed by 4 bases and V by 6 bases; bases with no gene match: 10. This CDR3 has 15 amino acids. The CDR3 DNA reads TGTGCCAGCAGCCGCCCGGGACTAGTAGGAGAGACCCAGTACTTC. This translates into CASSRPGLVGETQYF.

The rearrangement uses TRBV30 and TRBJ2-2; D could derive from TRBD1 or TRBD2 (5 bases each). Germline values: CDR1 GTSNPN, CDR2 SVGIG (reference sequence). V lost 8 bases to trimming and J lost 0 bases, with 16 bases between them. The CDR3 contains 15 residues. The CDR3 reads CARGQGRTNTGELFF. For the CDR3, the DNA is TGTGCCCGGGGCCAAGGCCGGACGAACACCGGGGAGCTGTTTTTT.

CDR3 coding DNA: TGTGCCAGCAGTTACTTCGGGACAGGGAGACGGGGCTACACCTTC. Translating gives CASSYFGTGRRGYTF. The V gene is TRBV6-5, the J gene TRBJ1-2; 9 bases agree with TRBD1. The germline gives CDR1 MNHEY, CDR2 SVGAGI. The CDR3 totals 15 residues. V shed 1 base and J 8 bases; nucleotides not matched to a gene: 8.

The table lists this clonotype with a few counts. The rearrangement links TRBV13 to TRBJ2-5; D not resolved. The CDR3 is 13 residues long. V lost 3 bases and J 4 bases, leaving 9 bases between the germline ends. Germline CDR1 and CDR2: PRHDT and FYEKMQ (reference sequence). CDR3 coding DNA: TGTGCCAGCAGCTTTGGGGTTTCAGAGACCCAGTACTTC. Residues: CASSFGVSETQYF.

V and J are TRBV4-1 and TRBJ2-7; D call uncertain. The V gene's germline CDR1 is MGHRA and CDR2 YSYEKL. Trimming shortened V by 0 bases and J by 4 bases, and 10 bases separated the two germline ends. The CDR3 extends over 14 amino acids. This CDR3 is CASSQEVGSYEQYF. CDR3 sequence (DNA): TGCGCCAGCAGCCAAGAGGTGGGGTCATACGAGCAGTACTTC.

This sequence joins TRBV29-1 and TRBJ1-4; TRBD1 aligns across 8 bases. The V gene end was trimmed by 8 bases and the J gene end by 7 bases; junction bases not matched to a gene: 3. Germline loops: CDR1 SQVTM, CDR2 ANQGSEA. CDR3 size: 11 residues. The CDR3 nucleotides read TGCAGCATTGGGACAGGTGAAAAACTGTTTTTT. Translation gives CSIGTGEKLFF.

This clonotype was counted once. The chain recombines TRBV27 with TRBJ2-7, with TRBD1 as a possible D gene (6 bases). Trimming removed 4 bases at V and 3 bases at J, with 16 bases between. The CDR3 loop spans 15 amino acids. Per germline, CDR1 MNHEY and CDR2 SMNVEV (reference sequence). This chain's CDR3 is CASSSTGKGDYEQYF. The CDR3 coding sequence is TGTGCCAGCAGTTCCACGGGAAAGGGGGACTACGAGCAGTACTTC.

The genes are TRBV12-3 or TRBV12-4 and TRBJ2-5, with a possible D match to TRBD2 (5 bases). The ends were cut back, 4 bases at V and 2 bases at J, with 11 bases in the middle. The CDR3 consists of 14 residues. The CDR3 bases are TGTGCCAGCAGTTCGGTACTAGGTCAAGAGACCCAGTACTTC. It translates to CASSSVLGQETQYF.

This clonotype was counted a few times. The chain employs TRBV24-1 and TRBJ2-6; a possible D gene is TRBD1 (6 bases). Germline CDR1 is KGHDR and CDR2 is SFDVKD. This CDR3 contains 17 residues. Trimming shortened V by 4 bases and J by 0 bases, and 12 bases separated the two germline ends. The CDR3 DNA is TGTGCCACCAGTGACAGGGGTGGCAGCTCTGGGGCCAACGTCCTGACTTTC. It encodes CATSDRGGSSGANVLTF.

Regarding this clonotype: Likely a read error: the CDR3 ends without its conserved phenylalanine or tryptophan. The DNA is omitted, as the CDR3 cannot be located on it reliably, and the CDR3 follows TCRdb's listing. This chain connects TRBV29-1 to TRBJ2-1; the table gives TRBD2 as D, unverified against the DNA. Per germline, CDR1 SQVTM and CDR2 ANQGSEA. The CDR3 length is 13 residues, termini included. CDR3 loop: CSVASATYNERFC.